One sample yielded the 25 T cell receptor beta chains listed below, sequenced in a study of blood T cells in healthy people across ages. Using a J-beta primer mix together with a sample-barcoded 5' primer, a second PCR was run for roughly 7 to 12 cycles. One entry per CDR3 protein results from TCRdb running MiXCR on the 5' RACE reads. The sample contains around 650,000 distinct CDR3 sequences, approximately 40% of which appear only once. Source material: blood. The receptors were gathered from a man older than 75 in good health.

The sample holds a few counts of this clonotype. V is TRBV7-9 and J is TRBJ2-1, with a tentative D call TRBD2 (5 bases). CDR1 SEHNR and CDR2 FQNEAQ come from the germline V gene (reference sequence). Trimming took off 2 bases at V and 9 bases at J, with 11 bases between the two ends. This CDR3 is built from 13 residues. CDR3 coding DNA: TGTGCCAGCAGCTTAACCCAAGGAGGTGAGCAGTTCTTC. Its protein is CASSLTQGGEQFF.

This clonotype showed up just once. This may come from a read error, since a much larger clone is one base off. The V call is TRBV2, the J call TRBJ2-5; a weak D match, TRBD2 (5 bases). CDR3 size: 13 residues. Germline V gene lookup returns CDR1 SNHLY and CDR2 FYNNEI. The V end lost 0 bases, the J end lost 11 bases, and 13 bases lay between the germline ends. CDR3 region: CASSEAIGGEQYF. In nucleotides, the CDR3 is TGTGCCAGCAGTGAAGCAATCGGAGGAGAGCAGTACTTC.

The gene calls are TRBV21-1 and TRBJ2-5. TRBV21-1 represents a pseudogene. The CDR3 runs 15 residues. The CDR3 DNA reads TGTGCCAGCAGCAAAGCGCTGGCTGGCTCCAATGAGCAGTACTTC. It specifies CASSKALAGSNEQYF.

The gene calls are TRBV2 and TRBJ2-3; D may be TRBD2 (6 bases). The CDR3 has 14 amino acids. V was cut by 5 bases and J by 2 bases, with 11 bases left in between. Germline V gives CDR1 SNHLY, CDR2 FYNNEI. The CDR3 bases are TGTGCCAGCAGTCCCTGGGAGGTCACAGATACGCAGTATTTT. Amino acid sequence: CASSPWEVTDTQYF.

This clonotype occurred a few times. The chain links TRBV11-1 to TRBJ2-5, with D perhaps matching TRBD2 (6 bases). The J call could be wrong; TRBJ2-7 is a better fit for the DNA end. Germline V gene sequence: CDR1 SGHAT, CDR2 FQDESV (reference sequence). The CDR3 has 15 amino acids. CDR3 sequence (DNA): TGTGCCAGCAGCTCAGCCCGGGAGTCGAACTACGAGCAGTACTTC. This translates into CASSSARESNYEQYF.

This clonotype has only one observation. The V and J genes are TRBV7-9 and TRBJ2-7; D may be TRBD2 (6 bases). This CDR3 is 16 amino acids long. From germline, CDR1 is SEHNR and CDR2 FQNEAQ (reference sequence). Between the trimmed V and J ends, which lost 5 bases and 2 bases, there was a span of 19 bases. CDR3 residues: CASSQGRLVPTYEQYF. The CDR3 coding sequence is TGTGCCAGCAGCCAAGGGAGACTAGTACCAACCTACGAGCAGTACTTC. Supplemented by reference TRBV7-9 and TRBJ2-7, the full variable domain reads DTGVSQNPRHKITKRGQNVTFRCDPISEHNRLYWYRQTLGQGPEFLTYFQNEAQLEKSRLLSDRFSAERPKGSFSTLEIQRTEQGDSAMYLCASSQGRLVPTYEQYFGPGTRLTVT.

The chain uses TRBV21-1 and TRBJ2-3. TRBV21-1 is classified as a pseudogene. This CDR3 spans 17 amino acids. In nucleotides, the CDR3 is TGTGCCAGCAGCAAATCTTGCTTCCCAAACTTCACAGATACGCAGTATTTT. Amino acid sequence: CASSKSCFPNFTDTQYF.

The chain recombines TRBV29-1 with TRBJ1-1, with TRBD1 identical over 7 bases. J lost 4 bases, V lost 7 bases, and 9 bases had no gene match. This CDR3 is built from 13 residues. Germline lookup yields CDR1 SQVTM and CDR2 ANQGSEA. CDR3 DNA: TGCAGCGCGTCCGGACAGGTCCCCACTGAAGCTTTCTTT. Residues: CSASGQVPTEAFF.

V and J are TRBV12-3 or TRBV12-4 and TRBJ2-3; possible D gene TRBD1, 6 bases. V lost 5 bases to trimming and J lost 4 bases, with 19 bases between them. This CDR3 comprises 16 residues. DNA of the CDR3: TGTGCCAGCAGTCGGGGACACCGGATAAATGCAGATACGCAGTATTTT. Amino acid sequence: CASSRGHRINADTQYF.

The rearrangement joins TRBV7-2 to TRBJ2-4; 9 bases fit TRBD2. The better agreement between TRBJ2-7 and the DNA end casts doubt on the J call. This CDR3 is built from 17 residues. Germline assignment: CDR1 SGHTA and CDR2 FQGNSA. CDR3 nucleotide sequence: TGTGCCAGCAGCTTATTCGCGGGGGGGGACAGAAACTACGAGCAGTACTTC. This translates into CASSLFAGGDRNYEQYF.

V and J are TRBV7-2 and TRBJ1-3; 12 bases line up with TRBD1. The CDR3 sequence is 19 residues long. The V and J ends lost 5 bases and 1 base, in that order; junction bases with no gene match: 12. The germline gives CDR1 SGHTA, CDR2 FQGNSA. CDR3 residues: CASSISGQGAARSGNTIYF. The CDR3 nucleotides are TGTGCCAGCAGCATCTCGGGACAGGGGGCAGCGCGGTCTGGAAACACCATATATTTT.

A note on this clonotype: The junction departs from the called germline gene at one end, perhaps through a read error. This CDR3 is CASSQRLYSPPHF. CDR3 nucleotides: TGTGCCAGCAGCCAAAGGTTGTATTCACCCCCCCACTTT. The V and J genes are TRBV28 and TRBJ1-6, with D unresolved. CDR3 length equals 13 residues. Germline V gene data show CDR1 as MDHEN and CDR2 as SYDVKM.

A few counts support this clonotype. The gene calls are TRBV6-5 and TRBJ1-1; no definite D call. The CDR3 loop spans 13 amino acids. Germline CDR1 and CDR2: MNHEY and SVGAGI. Trimming stripped 2 bases from V and 1 base from J, with 5 bases between. The CDR3 DNA follows: TGTGCCAGCAGTTACGGGCAGAACACTGAAGCTTTCTTT. Its translation is CASSYGQNTEAFF.

The V call is TRBV3-1, the J call TRBJ1-1; D not certain. The CDR3 has 13 residues. V dropped 3 bases and J dropped 9 bases, with 14 bases sitting between them. CDR1 is LGHDT, CDR2 YNNKEL, per germline (reference sequence). The DNA for the CDR3 is TGTGCCAGCAGCCAGTTTAGTTATGGGCAAGCTTTCTTT. Translation: CASSQFSYGQAFF.

The CDR3 region has the DNA TGTGCCAGCAGCTCCAAAACAACAGCCGTCTCTGAAGCTTTCTTT. This translates into CASSSKTTAVSEAFF. The chain combines TRBV7-2 with TRBJ1-1; the D is unclear. Deletions cut 4 bases from V and 6 bases from J, with 18 bases between. Germline V gene sequence: CDR1 SGHTA, CDR2 FQGNSA. The CDR3 contains 15 residues.

CDR3 nucleotide sequence: TGCAGTGCTAGGAAGACAGGGGGCGCGGAACAGCCCCAGCATTTT. Protein: CSARKTGGAEQPQHF. The genes are TRBV20-1 and TRBJ1-5; 10 nucleotides line up with TRBD1. V lost 3 bases to trimming and J lost 7 bases; unmatched junction nucleotides: 9. Germline V gene data show CDR1 as DFQATT and CDR2 as SNEGSKA (reference sequence). This CDR3 has 15 amino acids.

This clonotype was seen a few times. V gene TRBV6-5 combines with J gene TRBJ2-1; D might be TRBD2 (6 bases). From germline, CDR1 is MNHEY and CDR2 SVGAGI. V was pared by 5 bases and J by 7 bases, with 18 bases between. The CDR3 has 15 residues. The CDR3 DNA sequence: TGTGCCAGCAGTCCACCCCGGGACTGGCCTAATGAGCAGTTCTTC. This sequence encodes CASSPPRDWPNEQFF.

This clonotype was picked up many times. The V gene is TRBV20-1, the J gene TRBJ2-5, with unresolved D. The V gene's germline CDR1 is DFQATT and CDR2 SNEGSKA (reference sequence). This CDR3 is 11 amino acids long. V lost 6 bases and J 5 bases, leaving 10 bases between the germline ends. The CDR3: CSASMRETQYF. DNA for the CDR3: TGCAGTGCGTCAATGCGGGAGACCCAGTACTTC.

As regards this clonotype: One junction end disagrees with the germline gene, perhaps due to a read error. The chain combines TRBV7-3 with TRBJ2-7; tentatively, D is TRBD1 or TRBD2 (5 bases each). The CDR3 covers 13 residues. Per germline, CDR1 SGHTA and CDR2 FQGTGA. Here the CDR3 DNA reads TGTGCCCGCAGCTCCTCCCGGGGCAATGAGCAGTACTTC. Translation gives CARSSSRGNEQYF.

For the CDR3, the DNA is TGCAGTGGACGACCCGACGAAAAACTGTTTTTT. Encoded protein: CSGRPDEKLFF. The chain carries TRBV20-1 and TRBJ1-4; D is undetermined. The CDR3 runs 11 residues. Trimming pared 7 bases from V and 8 bases from J, leaving 11 bases between. Germline loops: CDR1 DFQATT, CDR2 SNEGSKA (reference sequence).

On this clonotype: This may arise from a read error, as a much more abundant clone is one base away. The CDR3 DNA follows: TGTGCCAGCAGCTCGTTCACGGGACAGGGGTATGAAAAACCGTTTTTT. As protein: CASSSFTGQGYEKPFF. This chain joins TRBV7-9 and TRBJ1-4; TRBD1 agrees at 10 bases. This CDR3 is built from 16 residues. The V gene's germline CDR1 is SEHNR and CDR2 FQNEAQ (reference sequence).

The chain combines TRBV20-1 with TRBJ1-1; tentative D call: TRBD1 (5 bases). The CDR3 spans 13 residues. V lost 5 bases, J lost 1 base, and 11 bases lay in between. Germline CDR1 and CDR2: DFQATT and SNEGSKA (reference sequence). The CDR3 sequence: CSAVRGGNTEAFF. The CDR3 DNA is TGCAGTGCTGTAAGGGGCGGGAACACTGAAGCTTTCTTT.

The chain has TRBV15 and TRBJ2-1; D may be TRBD2 (6 bases). CDR1 is LNHNV and CDR2 is YYDKDF in the germline V gene (reference sequence). V was cut by 0 bases and J by 0 bases, with 18 bases left in between. The CDR3 sequence is 19 residues long. The CDR3 coding sequence is TGTGCCACCAGCAGAGAATGGGGGAGGAGGGCTAGCTCCTACAATGAGCAGTTCTTC. This translates into CATSREWGRRASSYNEQFF.

The sample holds a few counts of this clonotype. This chain uses TRBV5-1 with TRBJ2-7, with D possibly being TRBD2 (6 bases). In germline, CDR1 is SGHRS, CDR2 YFSETQ. Trimming cost V 4 bases and J 7 bases, with 21 bases left between them. This CDR3 is 15 amino acids long. CDR3 loop: CASSLHQGAGGEQYF. CDR3 in DNA: TGCGCCAGCAGCCTCCATCAGGGAGCTGGGGGGGAGCAGTACTTC.

This clonotype was found once. The chain couples TRBV20-1 to TRBJ2-1; 11 nucleotides line up with TRBD1. CDR1 and CDR2 (germline): DFQATT, SNEGSKA (reference sequence). V was pared by 2 bases and J by 8 bases, with 5 bases of the junction left unmatched. The CDR3 spans 14 residues. Here the CDR3 reads CSARSGTGGHEQFF. CDR3 nucleotide sequence: TGCAGTGCTAGATCCGGGACAGGGGGACATGAGCAGTTCTTC.